This T cell receptor (beta chain) was recorded in a study of T cell responses to AZD1222 COVID-19 vaccine. The CDR3 has 16 residues. The ends were cut back, 6 bases at V and 0 bases at J, with 17 bases in the middle. Germline V lookup: CDR1 SNHLY, CDR2 FYNNEI. Whole-study results and caveats: Spike-specific TCR breadth and depth went up after people got two AZD1222 doses. Repertoire sampling was restricted to post-peak T cell response timepoints. Close to half of all spike-specific TCRs reportedly target regions of the variants that are unmutated.

Worth noting for this clone: Its specificity is not known.

Assay used: immunoSEQ multiplex PCR; TCRdb lists only in-frame clones, some missing. Of approximately 82,000 clones in the sample, 90% to 95% were seen once. The sequenced sample was peripheral blood, obtained on day 0 of AZD1222 vaccination. The rearrangement links TRBV2 to TRBJ1-1; weak D call: TRBD1 (6 bases). The receptor was isolated from an adult in good health. DNA of the CDR3: TGTGCCAGCAGCCCGAGGCGACAGGTCATGAACACTGAAGCTTTCTTT. Encoded protein: CASSPRRQVMNTEAFF.